Below, 20 T cell receptor beta chains from the same sample are listed, as sequenced in a study of response to subunit inactivated influenza vaccine. TCRdb re-called the RT-PCR reads through MiXCR, storing one row per CDR3 protein. The data hold 550,000 to 800,000 distinct CDR3 sequences, with approximately 15% observed a single time. Sequenced material: PBMCs from blood, taken 14 to 15 days before vaccination. The receptors shown here come from a man between 45 and 60 years old who received an inactivated influenza vaccine.

This clonotype was detected only a few times. This rearrangement joins TRBV21-1 to TRBJ2-1; TRBD2, as called in the table, went unchecked against the DNA. TRBV21-1 is tagged as a pseudogene. This CDR3 spans 18 amino acids. In DNA form, the CDR3 reads TGTGCCAGCAACACGGGACTAGCGGGGGGGCACCGGCAGAATGAGCAGTTCTTC. This gives the protein CASNTGLAGGHRQNEQFF.

A word on this clonotype: An end of the junction differs from the germline gene, which may be a read error. The V call is TRBV29-1, the J call TRBJ2-7; D ambiguous. The CDR3 spans 12 residues. Germline V gene data show CDR1 as SQVTM and CDR2 as ANQGSEA. CDR3 sequence (DNA): TGCAGCGTTTCCCTCCCCTCCCACGAGCAGTACTTC. Amino acid sequence: CSVSLPSHEQYF.

Here the CDR3 DNA reads TGTGCCAGCAGTTTAGGGACTAGCTGGACCGGGGAGCTGTTTTTT. Amino acid sequence: CASSLGTSWTGELFF. The rearrangement uses TRBV12-3 or TRBV12-4 and TRBJ2-2; 8 bases match TRBD2. The CDR3 sequence is 15 residues long. V shed 1 base and J 5 bases; nucleotides not matched to a gene: 3.

This clonotype was found a few times. J is TRBJ2-1 and V is TRBV10-3; the D is unclear. Germline CDR1 is ENHRY and CDR2 is SYGVKD. The length of the CDR3 is 12 residues. V was cut by 3 bases and J by 6 bases, with 6 bases left in between. The CDR3 coding sequence is TGTGCCATCAGTGACAGATCCAATGAGCAGTTCTTC. Encoded protein: CAISDRSNEQFF.

This clonotype was seen only once. J is TRBJ1-5 and V is TRBV4-3; 10 bases align to TRBD1. The CDR3 has 14 amino acids. In germline, CDR1 is LGHNA, CDR2 YSLEER. The V gene end was trimmed by 3 bases and the J gene end by 6 bases; junction bases not matched to a gene: 2. The CDR3 nucleotides are TGCGCCAGCAGCCACGACAGGGGGCTTCAGCCCCAGCATTTT. The encoded protein is CASSHDRGLQPQHF.

This clonotype turned up a few times. The gene calls are TRBV19 and TRBJ2-1; TRBD2 is a possible D gene (5 bases). Germline V gene data show CDR1 as LNHDA and CDR2 as SQIVND (reference sequence). V was shortened by 3 bases and J by 7 bases, with 13 bases between the two germline ends. CDR3 length: 14 amino acids. CDR3 DNA sequence: TGTGCCAGTAGTATGAGGGAGTTGGGAAATGAGCAGTTCTTC. Translation: CASSMRELGNEQFF.

The sample holds a few counts of this clonotype. The chain joins TRBV10-1 to TRBJ2-7, with 7 bases fitting TRBD1. V lost 0 bases and J lost 3; bases outside the gene matches: 5. This CDR3 is 15 amino acids long. The V gene's germline CDR1 is WNHNN and CDR2 SYGVQD (reference sequence). In DNA form, the CDR3 reads TGCGCCAGCAGTGAGTCGAGGGGGCCAAACTACGAGCAGTACTTC. Translating gives CASSESRGPNYEQYF.

This clonotype has just a few counts. This chain links TRBV12-3 or TRBV12-4 with TRBJ2-1, with 9 nucleotides matching TRBD2. This CDR3 spans 15 amino acids. V lost 5 bases and J lost 6; bases outside the gene matches: 8. The CDR3 protein is CASSPSGRYGNEQFF. CDR3 sequence (DNA): TGTGCCAGCAGTCCAAGCGGGAGGTACGGCAATGAGCAGTTCTTC.

This clonotype was seen more than once but under ten times. The CDR3 protein is CASSIGTDQETQYF. CDR3 coding DNA: TGTGCCAGCAGCATTGGGACGGATCAAGAGACCCAGTACTTC. The chain has TRBV7-9 and TRBJ2-5; possibly TRBD1 or TRBD2 for D (5 bases each). The V gene lost 5 bases and the J gene lost 2 bases, with 12 bases spanning the gap. This CDR3 contains 14 residues. CDR1 SEHNR and CDR2 FQNEAQ come from the germline V gene (reference sequence).

This chain uses TRBV3-1 with TRBJ2-4, with a possible D match to TRBD2 (5 bases). The germline gives CDR1 LGHDT, CDR2 YNNKEL (reference sequence). Deletions cut 0 bases from V and 0 bases from J, with 9 bases between. The CDR3 length is 16 residues. The CDR3: CASSQDGRGAKNIQYF. CDR3 nucleotides: TGTGCCAGCAGCCAAGATGGTCGGGGAGCCAAAAACATTCAGTACTTC.

This clonotype was seen more than once but under ten times. The chain uses TRBV7-9 and TRBJ2-2; possible D gene TRBD2, 6 bases. The CDR3 runs to 17 residues. Deletions cut 6 bases from V and 0 bases from J, with 17 bases between. Per the germline V gene, CDR1 is SEHNR and CDR2 is FQNEAQ (reference sequence). The CDR3 sequence is CASSTTASDSNTGELFF. The CDR3, as DNA: TGTGCCAGCAGTACCACGGCTAGCGACTCGAACACCGGGGAGCTGTTTTTT.

A few counts support this clonotype. The chain recombines TRBV20-1 with TRBJ2-5; 13 nucleotides align to TRBD2. The germline CDR1 and CDR2 sequences are DFQATT and SNEGSKA (reference sequence). The CDR3 has 15 amino acids. The junction had 4 bases not matched to a gene; V was cut back by 3 bases and J by 3 bases. CDR3 residues: CSARGLAGSEETQYF. As DNA, the CDR3 is TGCAGTGCTAGGGGACTAGCGGGATCTGAAGAGACCCAGTACTTC.

The chain recombines TRBV7-9 with TRBJ1-1, with unresolved D. Germline values: CDR1 SEHNR, CDR2 FQNEAQ (reference sequence). V was pared by 2 bases and J by 3 bases, with 10 bases between. This CDR3 is 14 amino acids long. The CDR3 loop is CASSLLGSDTEAFF. In DNA form, the CDR3 reads TGTGCCAGCAGCTTACTGGGGTCGGACACTGAAGCTTTCTTT.

This clonotype was found many times. The chain carries TRBV5-1 and TRBJ2-1; possible D gene TRBD2, 6 bases. CDR1 is SGHRS and CDR2 is YFSETQ in the germline V gene. The CDR3 contains 16 residues. The germline V and J ends were trimmed by 4 bases and 1 base, with 15 bases remaining between them. The CDR3 loop reads CASSVAAGGSYNEQFF. CDR3 bases: TGCGCCAGCAGCGTGGCGGCCGGGGGTTCCTACAATGAGCAGTTCTTC.

This clonotype was seen only a few times. V is TRBV29-1 and J is TRBJ2-7; TRBD1 matches 8 bases. The CDR3 length is 13 residues. The germline gives CDR1 SQVTM, CDR2 ANQGSEA. V was pared by 7 bases and J by 0 bases, with 5 bases of the junction left unmatched. The CDR3 protein is CSAWTGSSYEQYF. The CDR3 bases are TGCAGCGCCTGGACAGGGAGCTCCTACGAGCAGTACTTC.

The chain is built from TRBV11-2 and TRBJ2-6; D is unresolved. V was cut by 6 bases and J by 4 bases, with 7 bases left in between. Germline V gene sequence: CDR1 SGHAT, CDR2 FQNNGV. The CDR3 is 13 residues long. The CDR3 protein is CASRLSGANVLTF. In DNA form, the CDR3 reads TGTGCCAGCAGGTTATCAGGGGCCAACGTCCTGACTTTC.

J is TRBJ2-3 and V is TRBV4-3; maybe TRBD2 (6 bases). The ends were cut back, 2 bases at V and 0 bases at J, with 15 bases in the middle. The CDR3 runs to 17 residues. Per the germline V gene, CDR1 is LGHNA and CDR2 is YSLEER. As DNA, the CDR3 is TGCGCCAGCAGCCAATTGGCGGGGCCTTCTAGCACAGATACGCAGTATTTT. This sequence encodes CASSQLAGPSSTDTQYF.

Only a few counts were recorded for this clonotype. V gene TRBV10-3 combines with J gene TRBJ2-1; 13 bases fit TRBD2. In germline, CDR1 is ENHRY, CDR2 SYGVKD. CDR3 length: 19 amino acids. The V segment lost 0 bases and the J segment 6 bases; nucleotides outside the gene matches: 11. CDR3 sequence: CAISESRGLAGRASNEQFF. For the CDR3, the DNA is TGTGCCATCAGTGAGTCGAGGGGACTAGCGGGGAGGGCCAGCAATGAGCAGTTCTTC.

This clonotype came up a few times. The V gene is TRBV19, the J gene TRBJ1-2; 7 bases are a match to TRBD1. J was trimmed by 4 bases and V by 4 bases; bases with no gene match: 6. CDR1 and CDR2 (germline): LNHDA, SQIVND (reference sequence). The CDR3 is 14 amino acids. The CDR3 sequence: CASSTRQGLYGYTF. Written as DNA, the CDR3 is TGTGCCAGTAGTACTCGACAGGGACTCTATGGCTACACCTTC.

The chain employs TRBV20-1 and TRBJ2-5; TRBD2 is a possible D gene (6 bases). The CDR3 loop spans 14 amino acids. Germline CDR1 is DFQATT and CDR2 is SNEGSKA (reference sequence). Trimming pared 0 bases from V and 5 bases from J, leaving 13 bases between. The CDR3 spells CSAREGGIFETQYF. DNA of the CDR3: TGCAGTGCTAGAGAGGGGGGTATATTTGAGACCCAGTACTTC.